This T cell receptor beta chain was sequenced during a study of shared clonotypes between healthy human individuals. On the study more broadly: The study enrolled a couple of women and three men aged 18 to 49.

Concerning this clone itself: Its antigen is still unknown. The same CDR3 is also encoded by other DNA sequences in this sample.

This CDR3 contains 14 residues. CDR1 is MNHEY and CDR2 is SVGAGI in the germline V gene. Trimming took 0 bases from V and 0 from J, leaving 4 bases between them. Overall study findings and caveats: The study drew on few donors, limiting represented genetic and exposure-history diversity. Rarefaction demonstrated incomplete sorted-subset sequencing despite large depth.

This was a deep-level run. TCRdb keeps only in-frame clones here, not all; method: immunoSEQ multiplex PCR. The table lists about 1.1 million clones, 75% to 80% of them singletons. The sequence derives from a man between 18 and 29 years old in good health. Some clones in this sample may be carry-over from other donors' samples. The sequencing input was memory CD4+ T cells from PBMCs. Subset defined: CD45RA-negative fraction. The V and J genes are TRBV6-5 and TRBJ2-3; no reliable D call. CDR3 DNA sequence: TGTGCCAGCAGTTACTCGGGGAGCACAGATACGCAGTATTTT. This encodes CASSYSGSTDTQYF.